The entry below gives a single T cell receptor (beta chain) sequence along with its context. Its antigen is currently unknown. The data are from a study of cytomegalovirus exposure and HLA in healthy donors. V was cut by 5 bases and J by 7 bases, with 14 bases left in between. This CDR3 is built from 14 residues. Germline V CDR1 and CDR2: LNHDA, SQIVND (reference sequence). General study results and limits: Presence/absence analyses took donor sequencing depth as roughly uniform. The authors excluded some V segments, including TRBV6-2 and TRBV6-3, as indistinguishable. It was confirmed in vitro that a few of the CMV-associated chains were specific for CMV antigens.

The PCR contained 60 Vbeta and 13 Jbeta primers. Generated by immunoSEQ multiplex PCR, the TCRdb table keeps only in-frame clones and is missing some. Among over 100,000 clones listed, about three fifths were seen once. The genes are TRBV19 and TRBJ1-4; a weak D match, TRBD1 (6 bases). Sequences were obtained from PBMCs. This TCR derives from a middle-aged woman in good health and CMV-seropositive. CDR3: CASSVTGNAEKLFF. CDR3 nucleotides: TGTGCCAGTAGTGTCACAGGGAACGCTGAAAAACTGTTTTTT.